The entry that follows covers one T cell receptor beta chain sequence. Its target is not known. TCRdb called the multiplex PCR reads again in MiXCR, with one record for every CDR3 protein. This table has about 13,000 distinct CDR3 sequences, roughly half appearing once. This entry belongs to a study of breast tumors, draining lymph nodes, adjacent tissues. The J segment lost 13 bases and the V segment lost 1 base, leaving 14 bases of the junction unmatched. Germline values: CDR1 DFQATT, CDR2 SNEGSKA (reference sequence). The length of the CDR3 is 14 residues. The study, taken as a whole, reports: Tumor repertoires ranked between lymph nodes and nontumor tissue in diversity, with V and J gene preferences. Data only fit, rather than demonstrated, lymph node origin of most tumor T cells.

Sequencing was done on a sample of tumor-adjacent breast tissue. The receptor comes from a female donor with breast cancer. Some clones in this sample may be carry-over from other donors' samples. This sequence joins TRBV20-1 and TRBJ2-5, with 8 bases fitting TRBD1. This CDR3 reads CSARGQGAREAPYF. The CDR3 nucleotides read TGCAGTGCTAGAGGGCAGGGGGCGCGAGAAGCCCCGTACTTC.